The T cell receptor beta chain described here comes from a study of PD-1 blockade in classical Hodgkin lymphoma. Regarding the study as a whole: When nivolumab was started under 1 year after ASCT, patients were excluded.

Remarks on this clone: Its antigen is as yet unknown.

Noted time point: cycle 4 day 1 (C4D1), after less than 7 weeks of nivolumab. All patients experienced relapse after autologous stem cell transplantation, and brentuximab vedotin exposure was variable. Magnetic negative selection of thawed PBMCs was the method by which CD4+ T cells were purified. Trimming took 0 bases from V and 0 from J; bases not matched to a gene: 8. CDR1 SGDLS and CDR2 YYNGEE come from the germline V gene. The CDR3 covers 19 residues. Clones were read by immunoSEQ multiplex PCR, and TCRdb kept only the in-frame ones, dropping some. This sample carries approximately 28,000 clones, under 80% of them seen once, and the ten largest clones take roughly 0.52%.

The receptor was isolated from a human donor with classical Hodgkin lymphoma. Specimen: CD4+ T cells from blood, collected before the fourth cycle of nivolumab. V gene TRBV9 combines with J gene TRBJ1-4; TRBD1 matches at 10 bases. The CDR3 region is CASSVGRPGQGTTNEKLFF. In DNA, the CDR3 is TGTGCCAGCAGCGTAGGGCGTCCGGGACAGGGGACAACTAATGAAAAACTGTTTTTT.